This passage covers 19 T cell receptor beta chains from one sample sequenced in a study of control samples from healthy donors and cancer patients. TCRdb keeps only in-frame clones here, not all; method: immunoSEQ multiplex PCR. The repertoire includes more than 120,000 clones, more than 85% of them detected once, and roughly 3.2% sits in the top ten. The material sequenced was blood. All receptors come from a young man in good health.

This clone has just a few counts. The gene calls are TRBV18 and TRBJ1-3; D may be TRBD1 (6 bases). Germline V gene data show CDR1 as KGHSH and CDR2 as LQKENI. This CDR3 contains 15 residues. V gave up 5 bases and J gave up 0 bases, with 11 bases separating them. In nucleotides, the CDR3 is TGTGCCAGCTCAGCGACAGGAAACTCTGGAAACACCATATATTTT. Protein sequence: CASSATGNSGNTIYF.

This clone appeared once. The rearrangement uses TRBV5-1 and TRBJ2-3; TRBD2 might be the D (6 bases). Germline loops: CDR1 SGHRS, CDR2 YFSETQ. The CDR3 sequence is 15 residues long. The V gene lost 1 base and the J gene lost 3 bases, with 12 bases spanning the gap. Here the CDR3 reads CASSLRGEPTDTQYF. In DNA form, the CDR3 reads TGCGCCAGCAGCTTGCGCGGGGAACCAACAGATACGCAGTATTTT.

The CDR3 loop reads CASSFWAGGNTEAFF. CDR3 coding DNA: TGTGCCAGCAGTTTTTGGGCTGGGGGGAACACTGAAGCTTTCTTT. The rearrangement links TRBV28 to TRBJ1-1; maybe TRBD1 (5 bases). Looked up from germline, CDR1 is MDHEN and CDR2 is SYDVKM. Trimming shortened V by 3 bases and J by 1 base, and 12 bases separated the two germline ends. The CDR3 length is 15 residues.

In this sample, this clone turned up a few times. CDR3 nucleotides: TGTGCCAGCACCGGTACTAACACCGGGGAGCTGTTTTTT. It specifies CASTGTNTGELFF. The V and J genes are TRBV7-9 and TRBJ2-2; D remains ambiguous. V shed 7 bases and J shed 2 bases, with 8 bases lying between them. Germline V CDR1 and CDR2: SEHNR, FQNEAQ (reference sequence). The CDR3 is made up of 13 amino acids.

The chain couples TRBV19 to TRBJ1-5; D may be TRBD1 (5 bases). Trimming left V 6 bases short and J 1 base short, with 13 bases between. The CDR3 has 15 residues. The V gene's germline CDR1 is LNHDA and CDR2 SQIVND (reference sequence). The CDR3, as DNA: TGTGCCAGTAGCCCACATAGACAGAGCAATCAGCCCCAGCATTTT. Translating gives CASSPHRQSNQPQHF.

The rearrangement links TRBV6-6 to TRBJ2-1; D is possibly TRBD1 (6 bases). The V end was cut by 1 base, the J end by 8 bases, with 15 bases between. Germline V gene lookup returns CDR1 MNHNY and CDR2 SVGAGI (reference sequence). The CDR3 spans 15 residues. The CDR3 region has the DNA TGTGCCAGCAGTTACTTTGTGGGGGCTAGCTATGAGCAGTTCTTC. Amino acids: CASSYFVGASYEQFF.

The chain couples TRBV14 to TRBJ2-7, with D tentatively TRBD2 (6 bases). Germline lookup yields CDR1 SGHDN and CDR2 FVKESK. Trimming took off 4 bases at V and 6 bases at J, with 16 bases between the two ends. There are 14 residues in the CDR3. The CDR3 sequence: CASSRDLQVGEQYF. The DNA for the CDR3 is TGTGCCAGCAGCCGGGACTTACAGGTCGGCGAGCAGTACTTC.

This clone was found once. The chain joins TRBV7-9 to TRBJ1-1, with 7 bases matching TRBD1. With V trimmed by 5 bases and J by 7 bases, 7 bases remained unmatched. Germline assignment: CDR1 SEHNR and CDR2 FQNEAQ (reference sequence). CDR3 length: 13 residues. The CDR3 DNA is TGTGCCAGCAGCGCTCGGGACAGCTTTGAAGCTTTCTTT. Its translation is CASSARDSFEAFF.

The rearrangement links TRBV29-1 to TRBJ2-3; 10 bases align to TRBD2. The CDR3 contains 15 residues. From germline, CDR1 is SQVTM and CDR2 ANQGSEA. After removal of 6 bases from V and 4 bases from J, the junction contained 10 bases not matched to a gene. The CDR3: CSVDKLAGRADTQYF. The DNA of the CDR3 is TGCAGCGTGGACAAACTAGCGGGGCGGGCAGATACGCAGTATTTT.

The chain couples TRBV7-9 to TRBJ1-1; D remains unclear. V lost 2 bases to trimming and J lost 1 base, with 11 bases between them. CDR3 length: 15 amino acids. Germline CDR1 is SEHNR and CDR2 is FQNEAQ (reference sequence). This CDR3 reads CASSLKGPGNTEAFF. For the CDR3, the DNA is TGTGCCAGCAGCTTAAAAGGCCCCGGGAACACTGAAGCTTTCTTT.

The chain carries TRBV5-1 and TRBJ2-3, with 10 bases lining up with TRBD2. Losses at the gene ends were 4 bases for V and 2 bases for J; bases not matched to a gene: 4. Germline V gene lookup returns CDR1 SGHRS and CDR2 YFSETQ. The CDR3 has 15 amino acids. The CDR3 DNA reads as TGCGCCAGCAGCCCCGGACTAGCGGCCACAGATACGCAGTATTTT. The encoded protein is CASSPGLAATDTQYF.

This clone appeared a few times. V gene TRBV19 combines with J gene TRBJ1-1, with D unresolved. The CDR3 runs 13 residues. V lost 5 bases and J lost 1, with 8 bases in between. Germline loops: CDR1 LNHDA, CDR2 SQIVND (reference sequence). The CDR3: CASSPTRNTEAFF. The CDR3 bases are TGTGCCAGTAGTCCTACACGGAACACTGAAGCTTTCTTT.

V is TRBV18 and J is TRBJ1-2; no clear D gene. The CDR3 is 15 amino acids. Germline V CDR1 and CDR2: KGHSH, LQKENI. V lost 2 bases and J 8 bases, leaving 18 bases between the germline ends. The CDR3 sequence is CASSPDAYPVGGYTF. DNA of the CDR3: TGTGCCAGCTCACCAGACGCTTACCCGGTGGGCGGCTACACCTTC.

The chain joins TRBV7-8 to TRBJ2-1; 11 nucleotides agree with TRBD2. The germline V gene encodes CDR1 SGHVS and CDR2 FQNEAQ. This CDR3 contains 15 residues. V gave up 5 bases and J gave up 7 bases; unmatched junction bases: 7. The CDR3 bases are TGTGCCAGCAGCATTACTAGCGGGGGATGGAATGAGCAGTTCTTC. Its translation is CASSITSGGWNEQFF. The full variable domain, completed using reference TRBV7-8 and TRBJ2-1, is GAGVSQSPRYKVAKRGQDVALRCDPISGHVSLFWYQQALGQGPEFLTYFQNEAQLDKSGLPSDRFFAERPEGSVSTLKIQRTQQEDSAVYLCASSITSGGWNEQFFGPGTRLTVL.

This clone was seen more than once but under ten times. The V gene is TRBV7-8, the J gene TRBJ1-2; D is undetermined. Germline lookup yields CDR1 SGHVS and CDR2 FQNEAQ. With 2 bases removed from V and 8 bases from J, the gap between germline ends came to 15 bases. This CDR3 has 14 amino acids. The CDR3 loop is CASSLNRLGEGYTF. The CDR3 bases are TGTGCCAGCAGCTTAAACCGCCTGGGAGAAGGCTACACCTTC.

This chain links TRBV19 with TRBJ1-6; D gene unclear. Germline values: CDR1 LNHDA, CDR2 SQIVND (reference sequence). The V end lost 1 base, the J end lost 5 bases, and 9 bases lay between the germline ends. This CDR3 is built from 15 residues. Written as DNA, the CDR3 is TGTGCCAGTAGTATAGTCCGCGATAATAATTCACCCCTCCACTTT. The encoded protein is CASSIVRDNNSPLHF.

The chain recombines TRBV2 with TRBJ2-1; maybe TRBD2 (6 bases). From germline, CDR1 is SNHLY and CDR2 FYNNEI. V shed 4 bases and J shed 9 bases, with 22 bases lying between them. The CDR3 is 16 residues long. The CDR3 here is CASSGGTSKLDFEQFF. The CDR3 region has the DNA TGTGCCAGCAGTGGAGGAACTAGCAAGCTGGATTTTGAGCAGTTCTTC. The entire variable domain, with the rest obtained from reference TRBV2 and TRBJ2-1, is as follows: EPEVTQTPSHQVTQMGQEVILRCVPISNHLYFYWYRQILGQKVEFLVSFYNNEISEKSEIFDDQFSVERPDGSNFTLKIRSTKLEDSAMYFCASSGGTSKLDFEQFFGPGTRLTVL.

The CDR3 sequence is CASSLVGGTEAFF. In DNA, the CDR3 is TGTGCCAGCAGCTTGGTGGGGGGTACTGAAGCTTTCTTT. The rearrangement links TRBV13 to TRBJ1-1, with D possibly matching TRBD1 (5 bases). The length of the CDR3 is 13 residues. Trimming took off 3 bases at V and 5 bases at J, with 10 bases between the two ends. Germline V gene sequence: CDR1 PRHDT, CDR2 FYEKMQ (reference sequence).

V is TRBV25-1 and J is TRBJ1-3, with 7 bases fitting TRBD1. CDR1 is MGHDK and CDR2 is SYGVNS in the germline V gene. This CDR3 has 15 residues. The V segment lost 7 bases and the J segment 3 bases; nucleotides outside the gene matches: 9. CDR3 region: CASTPSGGGGNTIYF. The CDR3 DNA reads TGTGCCAGCACACCCTCAGGGGGTGGTGGAAACACCATATATTTT.